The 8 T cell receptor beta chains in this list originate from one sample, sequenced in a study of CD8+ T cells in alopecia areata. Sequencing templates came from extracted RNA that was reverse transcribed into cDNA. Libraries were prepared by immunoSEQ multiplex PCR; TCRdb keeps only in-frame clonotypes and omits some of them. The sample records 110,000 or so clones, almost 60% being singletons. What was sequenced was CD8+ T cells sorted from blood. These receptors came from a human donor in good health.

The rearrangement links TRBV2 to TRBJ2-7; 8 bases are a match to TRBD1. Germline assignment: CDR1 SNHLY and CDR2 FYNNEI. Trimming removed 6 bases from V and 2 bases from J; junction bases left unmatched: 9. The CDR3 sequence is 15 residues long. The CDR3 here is CASSQEGQGTYEQYF. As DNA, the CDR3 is TGTGCCAGCAGCCAAGAAGGACAGGGCACCTACGAGCAGTACTTC.

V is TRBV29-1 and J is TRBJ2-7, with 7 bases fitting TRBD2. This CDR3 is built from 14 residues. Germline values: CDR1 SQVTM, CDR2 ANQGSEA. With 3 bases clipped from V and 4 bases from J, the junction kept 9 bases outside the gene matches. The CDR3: CSVEWAAGGYEQYF. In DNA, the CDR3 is TGCAGCGTTGAGTGGGCTGCCGGGGGGTACGAGCAGTACTTC.

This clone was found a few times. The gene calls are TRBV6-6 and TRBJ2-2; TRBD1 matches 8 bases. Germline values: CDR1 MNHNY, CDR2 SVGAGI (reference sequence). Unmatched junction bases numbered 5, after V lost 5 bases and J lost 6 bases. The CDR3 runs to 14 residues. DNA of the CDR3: TGTGCCAGCAGTGCGACAGGGGAATCCGGGGAGCTGTTTTTT. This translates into CASSATGESGELFF.

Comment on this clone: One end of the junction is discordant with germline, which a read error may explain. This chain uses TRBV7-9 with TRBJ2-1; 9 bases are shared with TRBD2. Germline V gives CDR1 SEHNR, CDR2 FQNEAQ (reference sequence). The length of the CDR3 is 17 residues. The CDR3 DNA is TGCGCCAGCAGCCAAGATCTACCTAGCGGGGTCTACAATGAGCAGTTCTTC. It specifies CASSQDLPSGVYNEQFF.

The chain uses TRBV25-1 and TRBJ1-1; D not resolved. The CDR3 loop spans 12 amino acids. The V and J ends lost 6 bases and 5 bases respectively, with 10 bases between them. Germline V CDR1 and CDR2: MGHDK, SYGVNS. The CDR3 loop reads CASRDPGTEAFF. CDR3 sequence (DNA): TGTGCCAGCAGGGACCCAGGAACTGAAGCTTTCTTT.

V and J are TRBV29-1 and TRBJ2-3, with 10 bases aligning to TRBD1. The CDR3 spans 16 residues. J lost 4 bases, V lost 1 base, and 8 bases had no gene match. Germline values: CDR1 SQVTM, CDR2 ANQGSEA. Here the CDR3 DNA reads TGCAGCGTTGAAGGGACGGACAGGGGGGGTGCAGATACGCAGTATTTT. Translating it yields CSVEGTDRGGADTQYF.

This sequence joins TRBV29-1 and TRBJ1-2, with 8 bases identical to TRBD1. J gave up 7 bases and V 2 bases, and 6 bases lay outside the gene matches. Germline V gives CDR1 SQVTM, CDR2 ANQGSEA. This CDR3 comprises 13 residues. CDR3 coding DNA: TGCAGCGTTGAAACCCAGGGGGCGCGTGGCTACACCTTC. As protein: CSVETQGARGYTF.

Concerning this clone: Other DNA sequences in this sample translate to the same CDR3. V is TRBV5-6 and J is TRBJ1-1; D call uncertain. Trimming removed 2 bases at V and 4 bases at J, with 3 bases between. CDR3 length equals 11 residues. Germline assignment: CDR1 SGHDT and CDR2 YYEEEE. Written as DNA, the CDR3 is TGTGCCAGCAGCTTTGGCACTGAAGCTTTCTTT. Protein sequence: CASSFGTEAFF.